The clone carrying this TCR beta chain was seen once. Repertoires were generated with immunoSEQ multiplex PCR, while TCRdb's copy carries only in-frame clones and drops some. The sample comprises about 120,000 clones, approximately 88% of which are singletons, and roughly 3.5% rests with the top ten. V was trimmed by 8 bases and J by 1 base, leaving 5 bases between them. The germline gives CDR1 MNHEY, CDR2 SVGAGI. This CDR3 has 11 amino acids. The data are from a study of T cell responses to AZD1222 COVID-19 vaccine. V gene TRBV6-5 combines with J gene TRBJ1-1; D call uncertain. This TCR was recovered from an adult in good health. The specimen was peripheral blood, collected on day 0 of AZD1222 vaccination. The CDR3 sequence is CASQKNTEAFF. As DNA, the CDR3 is TGTGCCAGCCAGAAGAACACTGAAGCTTTCTTT.